Given below is one T cell receptor beta chain in context. Its antigen is still unknown. This entry belongs to a study of T cells in Graves' hyperthyroidism and ophthalmopathy. Study-level results: The majority of expanded thyroid clonotypes above 0.001 also appeared in blood.

Researchers took RNA transcripts and amplified the TCR beta CDR3 regions from them. Researchers ran a first-round RT-PCR on the TCR CDR3 using the HTBI primer set. In TCRdb, the multiplex PCR reads were re-called with MiXCR into one record per CDR3 protein. This sample carries roughly 500,000 distinct CDR3 sequences, under 25% of them seen once, and the ten largest clones take about 49%. The CDR3 extends over 15 amino acids. Trimming removed 3 bases from V and 5 bases from J, with 14 bases in between. Germline lookup yields CDR1 WSHSY and CDR2 SAAADI. Diagnosis relied on clinical symptoms, serum thyroxine and TRAb, thyroid ultrasound and orbital computed tomography.

The chain is built from TRBV10-2 and TRBJ1-5; D unresolved. The sequenced sample was blood. This receptor was obtained from a woman in her 70s with Graves' ophthalmopathy. CDR3 DNA: TGCGCCAGCAGTGATAATCGATTGCGCCATCAGCCCCAGCATTTT. Protein sequence: CASSDNRLRHQPQHF.